This passage covers 3 T cell receptor beta chains from one sample sequenced in a study of graft-versus-host responses after intestinal transplantation. What these receptors recognize is not known. The assay was immunoSEQ multiplex PCR, and TCRdb's table has in-frame clones only and misses some. This table holds 85,000 to 110,000 clones, 93% found once. Sequencing was performed on unstimulated CD8+ T cells sorted from spleen or lymph node cells, taken before intestinal transplant. The receptors were sampled from a human donor who received an intestinal transplant.

V is TRBV15 and J is TRBJ1-5, with 7 bases identical to TRBD1. The CDR3 sequence is 15 residues long. Looked up from germline, CDR1 is LNHNV and CDR2 is YYDKDF (reference sequence). Losses at the gene ends were 0 bases for V and 6 bases for J; bases not matched to a gene: 5. CDR3 bases: TGTGCCACCAGCAGAGACAGGGGGAATGGTCAGCCCCAGCATTTT. It encodes CATSRDRGNGQPQHF.

This clone has just a few counts. This rearrangement joins TRBV7-3 to TRBJ2-3; D may be TRBD2 (6 bases). Germline V gene sequence: CDR1 SGHTA, CDR2 FQGTGA. This CDR3 region has 12 residues. Trimming left V 10 bases short and J 4 bases short, with 12 bases between. The CDR3: CAKGTSSDTQYF. The CDR3 nucleotides are TGTGCCAAAGGGACTTCCTCAGATACGCAGTATTTT.

The V gene is TRBV4-1, the J gene TRBJ2-7; tentatively, D is TRBD1 (5 bases). Trimming left V 1 base short and J 4 bases short, with 11 bases between. This CDR3 spans 14 amino acids. Germline V gives CDR1 MGHRA, CDR2 YSYEKL. The CDR3 DNA follows: TGCGCCAGCAGCCAAGTCGGAAGGGGATACGAGCAGTACTTC. Residues: CASSQVGRGYEQYF.